The TCR beta chain described here comes from a study of identical twins. In the case of this clonotype: Its specificity is not known.

The donor group consisted entirely of healthy Caucasians. Through template switching, a universal primer site was introduced, and the cDNA contained unique molecular identifiers. MiXCR was run by TCRdb on the 5' RACE reads, yielding one entry per CDR3 protein. This sample yields fewer than 350,000 distinct CDR3 sequences, of which less than 9% are seen a single time; approximately 2.1% belongs to the top ten. V dropped 3 bases and J dropped 4 bases, with 18 bases sitting between them. CDR1 SGHTA and CDR2 FQGTGA come from the germline V gene. This CDR3 comprises 17 residues. Study-level results: Findings depended on cross-sectional statistics rather than tracking the same donors.

This sample also belongs to another study, concerning yellow fever vaccine responses in identical twins. That source reports: Twins showed a vaccine T cell response that reportedly seemed partly convergent, partly personalized.

The sequence derives from a woman between 18 and 29 years old in good health. The chain links TRBV7-3 to TRBJ2-2, with D unresolved. Sequencing was carried out using memory (CD45RO+) T cells sorted from blood. As DNA, the CDR3 is TGTGCCAGCAGCTTGGGGTCGCGCGGCGGATCCACCGGGGAGCTGTTTTTT. Protein sequence: CASSLGSRGGSTGELFF.